A selection of T cell receptor beta chains follows, all from one sample in a study of blood T cell repertoires in COVID-19. Assay: immunoSEQ multiplex PCR; the TCRdb copy retains only in-frame clones and omits some. The table lists tens of thousands of clones, over 75% of them singletons. Sequences were obtained from peripheral blood. All receptors come from a woman aged 55-69 years with acute or convalescent COVID-19. The CDR3 runs from the conserved cysteine through the conserved F or W.

CDR3 length: 13; V gene: TRBV7-9; J gene: TRBJ1-1; CDR3 protein: CASSSGVNTEAFF
CDR3 length: 13; V gene: TRBV19; J gene: TRBJ1-2; CDR3 protein: CASSPTGLYGYTF
CDR3 length: 17; V gene: TRBV3-1/TRBV3-2; J gene: TRBJ1-4; CDR3 protein: CASSHGGQGTTNEKLFF
CDR3 length: 14; V gene: TRBV5-1; J gene: TRBJ2-7; CDR3 protein: CASSYNTGSSAQYF
CDR3 length: 12; V gene: TRBV12-3/TRBV12-4; J gene: TRBJ1-1; CDR3 protein: CASSRVNTEAFF
CDR3 length: 15; V gene: TRBV7-2; J gene: TRBJ1-2; CDR3 protein: CASSLGRDRVNGYTF
CDR3 length: 14; V gene: TRBV19; J gene: TRBJ2-7; CDR3 protein: CASSPDIGRREQYF
CDR3 length: 16; V gene: TRBV3-1/TRBV3-2; J gene: TRBJ2-1; CDR3 protein: CASSQGLAGSYNEQFF
CDR3 length: 14; V gene: TRBV7-9; J gene: TRBJ1-2; CDR3 protein: CASSLAGQLYGYTF
CDR3 length: 13; V gene: TRBV5-1; J gene: TRBJ2-7; CDR3 protein: CASSFDRAYEQYF
CDR3 length: 17; V gene: TRBV6-4; J gene: TRBJ1-1; CDR3 protein: CASSEGWSTGQGTEAFF
CDR3 length: 16; V gene: TRBV7-9; J gene: TRBJ2-3; CDR3 protein: CASSFGRGASTDTQYF
CDR3 length: 13; V gene: TRBV2; J gene: TRBJ1-3; CDR3 protein: CASRPGVGNTIYF
CDR3 length: 15; V gene: TRBV6-6; J gene: TRBJ1-4; CDR3 protein: CASSQTGRTNEKLFF
CDR3 length: 16; V gene: TRBV6-6; J gene: TRBJ2-1; CDR3 protein: CASSSSGVAGGNEQFF
CDR3 length: 16; V gene: TRBV5-6; J gene: TRBJ2-3; CDR3 protein: CASSSDRLAPTDTQYF
CDR3 length: 15; V gene: TRBV5-1; J gene: TRBJ1-4; CDR3 protein: CASSSGQGRYEKLFF
CDR3 length: 14; V gene: TRBV3-1/TRBV3-2; J gene: TRBJ1-6; CDR3 protein: CASSQGTENSPLHF
CDR3 length: 14; V gene: TRBV5-1; J gene: TRBJ1-2; CDR3 protein: CASSLDRGSRGYTF
CDR3 length: 12; V gene: TRBV5-1; J gene: TRBJ2-5; CDR3 protein: CASRAGAETQYF
CDR3 length: 14; V gene: TRBV18; J gene: TRBJ1-6; CDR3 protein: CASSRDRKESPLHF
CDR3 length: 13; V gene: TRBV5-6; J gene: TRBJ2-7; CDR3 protein: CASSFAGNYEQYF
CDR3 length: 13; V gene: TRBV18; J gene: TRBJ1-2; CDR3 protein: CASSPGTGVGYTF
CDR3 length: 14; V gene: TRBV7-8; J gene: TRBJ1-1; CDR3 protein: CASSLLGGNTEAFF
CDR3 length: 15; V gene: TRBV5-4; J gene: TRBJ2-5; CDR3 protein: CASSWRFTGDETQYF
CDR3 length: 15; V gene: TRBV3-1/TRBV3-2; J gene: TRBJ1-3; CDR3 protein: CASSLKPLEGNTIYF
CDR3 length: 14; V gene: TRBV10-3; J gene: TRBJ2-1; CDR3 protein: CAISETSSYNEQFF
CDR3 length: 13; V gene: TRBV30; J gene: TRBJ1-1; CDR3 protein: CAWSPQGYTEAFF
CDR3 length: 13; V gene: TRBV7-3; J gene: TRBJ1-2; CDR3 protein: CASSPYGTDGYTF
CDR3 length: 14; V gene: TRBV4-1; J gene: TRBJ2-2; CDR3 protein: CASSQTANIGELFF
CDR3 length: 16; V gene: TRBV14; J gene: TRBJ2-2; CDR3 protein: CASSQWTGVSTGELFF
CDR3 length: 12; V gene: TRBV6-2/TRBV6-3; J gene: TRBJ1-2; CDR3 protein: CASSYSAGGYTF
CDR3 length: 14; V gene: TRBV5-1; J gene: TRBJ1-1; CDR3 protein: CASSEQIMNTEAFF
CDR3 length: 15; V gene: TRBV19; J gene: TRBJ2-2; CDR3 protein: CASRGGGLSTGELFF
CDR3 length: 17; V gene: TRBV19; J gene: TRBJ2-2; CDR3 protein: CASSPLKREGRTGELFF
CDR3 length: 15; V gene: TRBV6-6; J gene: TRBJ2-7; CDR3 protein: CASSYSSGGNDEQYF
CDR3 length: 13; V gene: TRBV3-1/TRBV3-2; J gene: TRBJ2-3; CDR3 protein: CASSQAGPDTQYF
CDR3 length: 15; V gene: TRBV7-9; J gene: TRBJ2-5; CDR3 protein: CASSLAPQGQETQYF
CDR3 length: 18; V gene: TRBV4-2; J gene: TRBJ2-2; CDR3 protein: CASSQDRPGLAGGGELFF
CDR3 length: 17; V gene: TRBV5-1; J gene: TRBJ2-1; CDR3 protein: CASSLRLAGDFYNEQFF
CDR3 length: 14; V gene: TRBV2; J gene: TRBJ1-2; CDR3 protein: CASRLRDIGRGYTF
CDR3 length: 14; V gene: TRBV7-6; J gene: TRBJ2-1; CDR3 protein: CASSPRTSGHEQFF
CDR3 length: 14; V gene: TRBV19; J gene: TRBJ1-5; CDR3 protein: CASSIRGSNQPQHF
CDR3 length: 13; V gene: TRBV25-1; J gene: TRBJ2-2; CDR3 protein: CASSDRATGELFF
CDR3 length: 14; V gene: TRBV6-5; J gene: TRBJ1-1; CDR3 protein: CASRLLLRDTEAFF
CDR3 length: 17; V gene: TRBV18; J gene: TRBJ1-1; CDR3 protein: CASSPLKVTEPNTEAFF
CDR3 length: 15; V gene: TRBV5-1; J gene: TRBJ1-2; CDR3 protein: CASSLQPGRLYGYTF
CDR3 length: 13; V gene: TRBV30; J gene: TRBJ2-7; CDR3 protein: CACGFSGNGEQYF
CDR3 length: 17; V gene: TRBV7-9; J gene: TRBJ2-1; CDR3 protein: CASSPGTSGGDDNEQFF
CDR3 length: 15; V gene: TRBV24-1; J gene: TRBJ2-1; CDR3 protein: CATSGQGVLNNEQFF
CDR3 length: 12; V gene: TRBV7-9; J gene: TRBJ1-2; CDR3 protein: CASSLSRLGYTF